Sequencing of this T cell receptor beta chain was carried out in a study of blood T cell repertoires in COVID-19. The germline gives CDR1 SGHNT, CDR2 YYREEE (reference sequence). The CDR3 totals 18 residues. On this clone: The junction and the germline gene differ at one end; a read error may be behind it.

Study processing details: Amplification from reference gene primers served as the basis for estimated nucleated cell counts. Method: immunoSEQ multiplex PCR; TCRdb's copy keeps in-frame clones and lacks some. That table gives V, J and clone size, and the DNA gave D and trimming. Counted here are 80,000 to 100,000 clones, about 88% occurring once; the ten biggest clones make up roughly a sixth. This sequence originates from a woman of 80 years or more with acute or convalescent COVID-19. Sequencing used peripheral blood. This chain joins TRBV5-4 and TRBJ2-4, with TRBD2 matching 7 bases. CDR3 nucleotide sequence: TGTGCCAGCAGCCCCTCCCGGGACTACAAACTAGCCAAAAACATTCAGTACTTT. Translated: CASSPSRDYKLAKNIQYF.